Each of the 10 T cell receptor beta chains below was sequenced from the same sample in a study of PD-L1 blockade in urothelial cancer. Sample time point: peripheral blood 6 weeks after treatment start. The table came from immunoSEQ multiplex PCR; TCRdb's copy has only in-frame clones and leaves some out. The data contain 83,000 or so clones, roughly 83% of them singletons. This sample comprised PBMCs, obtained around atezolizumab (anti-PD-L1) treatment. Receptors were obtained from a man between 65 and 85 years old with urothelial cancer.

This clone has at least ten counts. This chain uses TRBV7-2 with TRBJ2-2; 7 bases fit TRBD1. The CDR3 contains 13 residues. The germline gives CDR1 SGHTA, CDR2 FQGNSA. Losses at the gene ends were 5 bases for V and 6 bases for J; bases not matched to a gene: 3. The CDR3 DNA follows: TGTGCCAGCAGCGTACAGGGGCCCGGGGAGCTGTTTTTT. This encodes CASSVQGPGELFF.

The chain recombines TRBV30 with TRBJ1-1; tentative D call: TRBD1 (5 bases). This CDR3 comprises 13 residues. V shed 4 bases and J shed 5 bases, with 14 bases lying between them. From germline, CDR1 is GTSNPN and CDR2 SVGIG (reference sequence). The CDR3 sequence: CAWKFGGKTEAFF. The CDR3 DNA reads as TGTGCCTGGAAGTTTGGGGGGAAGACTGAAGCTTTCTTT.

V is TRBV27 and J is TRBJ2-3; TRBD2 aligns across 9 bases. V shed 3 bases and J 6 bases; nucleotides not matched to a gene: 10. The V gene's germline CDR1 is MNHEY and CDR2 SMNVEV (reference sequence). The CDR3 has 16 amino acids. The CDR3 here is CASSLGLAGTADTQYF. The DNA for the CDR3 is TGTGCCAGCAGTTTGGGGCTAGCGGGAACAGCGGATACGCAGTATTTT.

The chain carries TRBV5-1 and TRBJ1-2; 8 nucleotides agree with TRBD1. V was clipped by 2 bases and J by 4 bases; unmatched bases: 10. The CDR3 consists of 16 residues. Germline V gene data show CDR1 as SGHRS and CDR2 as YFSETQ. The CDR3 spells CASSFSTGANGYGYTF. DNA for the CDR3: TGCGCCAGCAGCTTCTCGACAGGGGCCAACGGCTATGGCTACACCTTC.

The chain links TRBV15 to TRBJ2-2; 9 nucleotides line up with TRBD1. This CDR3 is built from 15 residues. Per the germline V gene, CDR1 is LNHNV and CDR2 is YYDKDF (reference sequence). V was clipped by 0 bases and J by 7 bases; unmatched bases: 3. The CDR3 sequence is CATSRDGTGIGELFF. The CDR3 DNA follows: TGTGCCACCAGCAGAGATGGGACAGGGATCGGGGAGCTGTTTTTT.

The chain carries TRBV5-5 and TRBJ2-1; the D gene is possibly TRBD1 (5 bases). This CDR3 spans 13 amino acids. The V and J ends lost 2 bases and 6 bases respectively, with 9 bases between them. Germline loops: CDR1 SGHKS, CDR2 YYEKEE (reference sequence). The DNA for the CDR3 is TGTGCCAGCAGCTTCGGAAGGGGCAATGAGCAGTTCTTC. Translated, it gives CASSFGRGNEQFF.

The J gene is TRBJ1-2, the V gene TRBV30; maybe TRBD1 (5 bases). This CDR3 region has 14 residues. Germline CDR1 reads GTSNPN; CDR2 reads SVGIG (reference sequence). The ends were cut back, 4 bases at V and 4 bases at J, with 16 bases in the middle. CDR3 residues: CAWTLGRGGYGYTF. In nucleotides, the CDR3 is TGTGCCTGGACCCTGGGGCGGGGGGGCTATGGCTACACCTTC.

The rearrangement joins TRBV5-1 to TRBJ2-2; tentative D call: TRBD1 (6 bases). V shed 3 bases and J shed 4 bases, with 13 bases lying between them. The length of the CDR3 is 15 residues. From germline, CDR1 is SGHRS and CDR2 YFSETQ. CDR3 loop: CASSSTGMATGELFF. The CDR3 DNA is TGCGCCAGCAGCTCAACAGGGATGGCCACCGGGGAGCTGTTTTTT.

The rearrangement uses TRBV7-2 and TRBJ2-7, with 9 nucleotides matching TRBD2. J was trimmed by 7 bases and V by 5 bases; bases with no gene match: 15. The CDR3 sequence is 16 residues long. Germline lookup yields CDR1 SGHTA and CDR2 FQGNSA. CDR3 sequence (DNA): TGTGCCAGCAGCCCTAGCCCCCTAGCGGGGTCTGTAGAGCAGTACTTC. This codes for CASSPSPLAGSVEQYF.

The rearrangement joins TRBV9 to TRBJ1-4; D might be TRBD1 (5 bases). CDR3 length: 14 residues. Germline V CDR1 and CDR2: SGDLS, YYNGEE. The V end lost 4 bases, the J end lost 3 bases, and 10 bases lay between the germline ends. CDR3 DNA sequence: TGTGCCAGCAGCATGACAGCTTCTAATGAAAAACTGTTTTTT. Its translation: CASSMTASNEKLFF.